These T cell receptor beta chains were read from a single sample in a study of beta chain features in type 1 diabetes. Repertoires were generated with immunoSEQ multiplex PCR, while TCRdb's copy carries only in-frame clones and drops some. Here the sample spans roughly 160,000 clones, 8% to 8.5% being singletons. The sequenced material came from central memory CD4+ T cells from blood. These receptors originate from a woman aged 18 to 35 with type 1 diabetes. Both conserved end residues are part of each CDR3. The order of the fields is V gene, J gene, CDR3 protein.

V gene: TRBV19
J gene: TRBJ1-5
CDR3 protein: CASSISLNQPQHF

V gene: TRBV11-2
J gene: TRBJ1-2
CDR3 protein: CASSYREGYTF

V gene: TRBV12-5
J gene: TRBJ2-1
CDR3 protein: CASARQGLGEQFF

V gene: TRBV5-4
J gene: TRBJ1-1
CDR3 protein: CASSLVMNTEAFF

V gene: TRBV23-1
J gene: TRBJ1-5
CDR3 protein: CASSQSKGVGQPQHF

V gene: TRBV11-2
J gene: TRBJ1-2
CDR3 protein: CASSLEGGASYGYTF

V gene: TRBV25-1
J gene: TRBJ2-5
CDR3 protein: CASSAPTGFGTQYF

V gene: TRBV5-1
J gene: TRBJ1-1
CDR3 protein: CASSRGGTVNTEAFF

V gene: TRBV5-4
J gene: TRBJ1-2
CDR3 protein: CASSTGQGANGYTF

V gene: TRBV4-3
J gene: TRBJ2-2
CDR3 protein: CASSQNGLAGNTGELFF

V gene: TRBV9
J gene: TRBJ2-2
CDR3 protein: CASSASGGPNTGELFF

V gene: TRBV9
J gene: TRBJ2-1
CDR3 protein: CASSLQPGIYNEQFF

V gene: TRBV6-6
J gene: TRBJ2-6
CDR3 protein: CASSKTGGAGANVLTF

V gene: TRBV25-1
J gene: TRBJ2-2
CDR3 protein: CASTDRGGGGELFF

V gene: TRBV7-2
J gene: TRBJ2-1
CDR3 protein: CASSKKGLAGGGYLNEQFF

V gene: TRBV29-1
J gene: TRBJ2-1
CDR3 protein: CSVFGGGLEYNEQFF

V gene: TRBV2
J gene: TRBJ1-2
CDR3 protein: CASLETGETYGYTF

V gene: TRBV7-2
J gene: TRBJ2-1
CDR3 protein: CASSLGRLAGGNEQFF

V gene: TRBV19
J gene: TRBJ2-5
CDR3 protein: CASSITRAETQYF

V gene: TRBV7-9
J gene: TRBJ1-2
CDR3 protein: CASTPGTGDGYGYTF

V gene: TRBV6-6
J gene: TRBJ2-3
CDR3 protein: CASTDYLTTDTQYF

V gene: TRBV14
J gene: TRBJ1-5
CDR3 protein: CASSYTGGMPQHF

V gene: TRBV5-1
J gene: TRBJ2-1
CDR3 protein: CASSLAGAGGNEQFF

V gene: TRBV5-1
J gene: TRBJ1-2
CDR3 protein: CASSFGQDQGYTF

V gene: TRBV4-3
J gene: TRBJ1-5
CDR3 protein: CASSQDGQNNQPQHF

V gene: TRBV5-6
J gene: TRBJ2-1
CDR3 protein: CASSLDGTSVTNEQFF

V gene: TRBV7-9
J gene: TRBJ2-2
CDR3 protein: CASSPSYYGADTGELFF

V gene: TRBV5-1
J gene: TRBJ1-1
CDR3 protein: CASSWFDKTTEAFF

V gene: TRBV15
J gene: TRBJ2-5
CDR3 protein: CATSRALHGAGEETQYF

V gene: TRBV15
J gene: TRBJ2-3
CDR3 protein: CATKGGYTDTQYF

V gene: TRBV2
J gene: TRBJ2-7
CDR3 protein: CASTGQLPYEQYF

V gene: TRBV5-1
J gene: TRBJ1-1
CDR3 protein: CASSIDTPATEAFF

V gene: TRBV6-5
J gene: TRBJ1-2
CDR3 protein: CASTRQWGGGYGYTF

V gene: TRBV30
J gene: TRBJ2-5
CDR3 protein: CAWTPGWETQYF

V gene: TRBV27
J gene: TRBJ1-2
CDR3 protein: CASSPQVGSYGYTF

V gene: TRBV29-1
J gene: TRBJ2-3
CDR3 protein: CSVGQGGTDTQYF

V gene: TRBV11-2
J gene: TRBJ2-1
CDR3 protein: CASSLLLSYNEQFF

V gene: TRBV18
J gene: TRBJ1-1
CDR3 protein: CASSPTGFTEAFF

V gene: TRBV6-5
J gene: TRBJ1-6
CDR3 protein: CASRRDRLTPLHF

V gene: TRBV9
J gene: TRBJ1-2
CDR3 protein: CASSVEGTGNYGYTF

V gene: TRBV27
J gene: TRBJ1-1
CDR3 protein: CASSLFDSLNTEAFF

V gene: TRBV6-6
J gene: TRBJ1-3
CDR3 protein: CASSRGQAQAGNTIYF

V gene: TRBV6-1
J gene: TRBJ2-5
CDR3 protein: CASSEYFRGQETQYF

V gene: TRBV27
J gene: TRBJ2-5
CDR3 protein: CASRSYQETQYF

V gene: TRBV5-4
J gene: TRBJ2-5
CDR3 protein: CASSQPTSGIQETQYF

V gene: TRBV7-2
J gene: TRBJ2-7
CDR3 protein: CASSIQNEQYF

V gene: TRBV11-2
J gene: TRBJ2-1
CDR3 protein: CASSPHSGGKNEQFF

V gene: TRBV11-2
J gene: TRBJ2-7
CDR3 protein: CASSSGQGVKDEQYF

V gene: TRBV7-9
J gene: TRBJ2-1
CDR3 protein: CASSQPPGQGFDEQFF

V gene: TRBV7-2
J gene: TRBJ2-3
CDR3 protein: CASSFRGDGRDTQYF

V gene: TRBV10-3
J gene: TRBJ2-5
CDR3 protein: CATETGGAETQYF

V gene: TRBV7-2
J gene: TRBJ2-3
CDR3 protein: CASSLVSGGRITDTQYF

V gene: TRBV18
J gene: TRBJ2-2
CDR3 protein: CASSPPLRTPNTGELFF

V gene: TRBV19
J gene: TRBJ2-6
CDR3 protein: CASSIQGKGANVLTF